This passage covers 10 T cell receptor beta chains from one sample sequenced in a study of cytomegalovirus exposure and HLA in healthy donors. Primers included in the PCR were 60 Vbeta and 13 Jbeta primers. Only in-frame clones appear in the TCRdb table, and some are missing; sequencing was by immunoSEQ multiplex PCR. In the table there are around 180,000 clones, over 70% of which are singletons. The material sequenced was PBMCs. The receptors were sampled from a woman aged 18-30 years in good health and CMV-seropositive.

The chain uses TRBV6-5 and TRBJ1-6; perhaps TRBD1 as D (6 bases). Germline CDR1 and CDR2: MNHEY and SVGAGI. Trimming removed 5 bases from V and 5 bases from J, with 13 bases in between. CDR3 length: 15 amino acids. DNA of the CDR3: TGTGCCAGCAGTAGCAGGCGGGGGCATAATTCACCCCTCCACTTT. Translated, it gives CASSSRRGHNSPLHF.

This clone was seen just once. The chain is built from TRBV6-1 and TRBJ2-5, with D tentatively TRBD2 (5 bases). Judging by the DNA end, TRBJ2-7 fits better; the J call may be wrong. The CDR3 runs to 14 residues. From germline, CDR1 is MNHNS and CDR2 SASEGT. In DNA, the CDR3 is TGTGCCAGCAGGGACTTCTTATACACCTACGAGCAGTACTTC. It codes for CASRDFLYTYEQYF.

The rearrangement joins TRBV7-3 to TRBJ2-1, with D tentatively TRBD2 (6 bases). This CDR3 region has 15 residues. V was trimmed by 2 bases and J by 5 bases, leaving 13 bases between them. The V gene's germline CDR1 is SGHTA and CDR2 FQGTGA. The DNA of the CDR3 is TGTGCCAGCAGCTTATTCACTAGCTTAGACAATGAGCAGTTCTTC. Protein sequence: CASSLFTSLDNEQFF.

The genes are TRBV2 and TRBJ2-2, with a tentative D call TRBD1 (5 bases). This CDR3 region has 13 residues. From germline, CDR1 is SNHLY and CDR2 FYNNEI. The V end was cut by 4 bases, the J end by 5 bases, with 8 bases between. In nucleotides, the CDR3 is TGTGCCAGCAGTGCCAGGGCGACCGGGGAGCTGTTTTTT. Its translation is CASSARATGELFF.

The V gene is TRBV30, the J gene TRBJ1-1, with D unclear. CDR1 is GTSNPN and CDR2 is SVGIG in the germline V gene (reference sequence). The CDR3 runs to 13 residues. The V end lost 3 bases, the J end lost 2 bases, and 10 bases lay between the germline ends. The CDR3 DNA follows: TGTGCCTGGAGCCTTTCAGGCAACACTGAAGCTTTCTTT. This codes for CAWSLSGNTEAFF. The entire variable domain, with the rest obtained from reference TRBV30 and TRBJ1-1, is as follows: SQTIHQWPATLVQPVGSPLSLECTVEGTSNPNLYWYRQAAGRGLQLLFYSVGIGQISSEVPQNLSASRPQDRQFILSSKKLLLSDSGFYLCAWSLSGNTEAFFGQGTRLTVV.

This clone occurred a few times. The CDR3 here is CASSLVGYEQYF. As DNA, the CDR3 is TGTGCCAGCAGCTTGGTCGGCTACGAGCAGTACTTC. This chain uses TRBV5-6 with TRBJ2-7; D gene ambiguous. CDR1 SGHDT and CDR2 YYEEEE come from the germline V gene. The CDR3 runs 12 residues. V dropped 0 bases and J dropped 3 bases, with 4 bases sitting between them.

The V call is TRBV9, the J call TRBJ2-3; 11 bases match TRBD2. The CDR3 has 15 residues. From germline, CDR1 is SGDLS and CDR2 YYNGEE. With 6 bases clipped from V and 4 bases from J, the junction kept 7 bases outside the gene matches. The CDR3 nucleotides read TGTGCCAGCACCATAGCGGGGGGGTGGGCAGATACGCAGTATTTT. It is translated as CASTIAGGWADTQYF.

The J gene is TRBJ2-5, the V gene TRBV5-4; 7 bases line up with TRBD2. V lost 4 bases and J lost 2; bases outside the gene matches: 14. Looked up from germline, CDR1 is SGHNT and CDR2 is YYREEE (reference sequence). This CDR3 is 17 amino acids long. The CDR3: CASSQPPLTGGQETQYF. The DNA for the CDR3 is TGTGCCAGCAGCCAACCTCCACTGACGGGGGGACAAGAGACCCAGTACTTC. Based on the CDR3 plus reference TRBV5-4 and TRBJ2-5, the full variable domain is ETGVTQSPTHLIKTRGQQVTLRCSSQSGHNTVSWYQQALGQGPQFIFQYYREEENGRGNFPPRFSGLQFPNYSSELNVNALELDDSALYLCASSQPPLTGGQETQYFGPGTRLLVL.

This sequence joins TRBV5-1 and TRBJ1-1, with D maybe TRBD1 (6 bases). Germline CDR1 SGHRS, CDR2 YFSETQ. V lost 4 bases and J 1 base, leaving 8 bases between the germline ends. The CDR3 is 13 amino acids. CDR3 loop: CASSTGQNTEAFF. CDR3 in DNA: TGCGCCAGCAGCACGGGACAGAACACTGAAGCTTTCTTT.

The chain employs TRBV18 and TRBJ2-2; TRBD1 is a possible D gene (6 bases). The CDR3 consists of 14 residues. Germline V gene lookup returns CDR1 KGHSH and CDR2 LQKENI. The ends were cut back, 3 bases at V and 3 bases at J, with 8 bases in the middle. CDR3 sequence: CASSPAGDTGELFF. The CDR3 DNA sequence: TGTGCCAGCTCACCGGCAGGGGACACCGGGGAGCTGTTTTTT.